The sequence of this TCR beta chain was determined in a study of shared clonotypes between healthy human individuals. Study-wide context: Used for every donor were three CD4 naive, three CD4 memory, two CD8 naive and one CD8 memory plate. Study-level points and caveats: Unshared clonotypes carried lower generation probabilities than those common to all four donors. Owing to a small donor count, the genetic and exposure-history diversity represented was limited.

About this clone: Its antigen remains unknown.

Using immunoSEQ multiplex PCR, the repertoire was profiled, and TCRdb retains in-frame clones only, with some absent. The table includes about 2.2 million clones, about 94% detected once. Naive CD8 isolation took CD45RO-negative cells positively selected for CCR7 and excluded terminally differentiated effector memory CD45RA+ cells. Healthy and HIV-negative, the adult donors had no recent acute infections or vaccinations. V lost 5 bases to trimming and J lost 5 bases; unmatched junction nucleotides: 5. The length of the CDR3 is 15 residues. Looked up from germline, CDR1 is SGHAT and CDR2 is FQNNGV. This chain links TRBV11-2 with TRBJ2-1; the match to TRBD2 covers 11 bases. The origin of this receptor is a man aged 18 to 35 in good health. Some clones in this sample may be carry-over from other donors' samples. The sequenced sample consisted of naive CD8+ T cells from PBMCs. The CDR3 spells CASSIGLAGHNEQFF. In DNA, the CDR3 is TGTGCCAGCAGCATCGGACTAGCGGGCCACAATGAGCAGTTCTTC.